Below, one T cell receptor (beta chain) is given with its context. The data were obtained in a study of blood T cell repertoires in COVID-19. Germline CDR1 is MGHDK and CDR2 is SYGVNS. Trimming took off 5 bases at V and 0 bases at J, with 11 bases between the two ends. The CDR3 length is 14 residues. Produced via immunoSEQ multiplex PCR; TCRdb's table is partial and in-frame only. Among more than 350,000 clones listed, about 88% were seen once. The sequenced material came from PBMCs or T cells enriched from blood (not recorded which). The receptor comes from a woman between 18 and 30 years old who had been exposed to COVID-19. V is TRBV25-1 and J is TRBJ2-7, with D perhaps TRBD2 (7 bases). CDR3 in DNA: TGTGCCAGCAGTAGGGGGGGGATCTCCTACGAGCAGTACTTC. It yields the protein CASSRGGISYEQYF.